This passage covers 26 T cell receptor beta chains from one sample sequenced in a study of cytomegalovirus exposure and HLA in healthy donors. The primer mix had 60 Vbeta and 13 Jbeta primers. Profiling relied on immunoSEQ multiplex PCR, and the TCRdb table lists in-frame clones only, not all of them. The sample includes over 60,000 clones, roughly two thirds of them seen just once. Material: PBMCs. All receptors come from a male donor in good health and CMV-seropositive.

The chain uses TRBV18 and TRBJ1-2; D is possibly TRBD1 (6 bases). CDR1 KGHSH and CDR2 LQKENI come from the germline V gene. V shed 3 bases and J shed 8 bases, with 19 bases lying between them. The length of the CDR3 is 15 residues. The DNA of the CDR3 is TGTGCCAGCTCACCGGCTGAGACAGGAGGCTTCGGCTACACCTTC. It yields the protein CASSPAETGGFGYTF. The full variable domain, rest sourced from reference TRBV18 and TRBJ1-2, is NAGVMQNPRHLVRRRGQEARLRCSPMKGHSHVYWYRQLPEEGLKFMVYLQKENIIDESGMPKERFSAEFPKEGPSILRIQQVVRGDSAAYFCASSPAETGGFGYTFGSGTRLTVV.

This clone turned up a few times. The chain employs TRBV29-1 and TRBJ2-5, with 9 bases fitting TRBD2. Germline CDR1 reads SQVTM; CDR2 reads ANQGSEA. This CDR3 spans 12 amino acids. V gave up 7 bases and J gave up 3 bases; unmatched junction bases: 3. The CDR3 region is CSARLAEETQYF. The CDR3 nucleotides read TGCAGCGCCCGACTAGCGGAAGAGACCCAGTACTTC. The variable domain in full, with the rest retrieved from reference TRBV29-1 and TRBJ2-5, is SAVISQKPSRDICQRGTSLTIQCQVDSQVTMMFWYRQQPGQSLTLIATANQGSEATYESGFVIDKFPISRPNLTFSTLTVSNMSPEDSSIYLCSARLAEETQYFGPGTRLLVL.

The V gene is TRBV6-6, the J gene TRBJ2-1; 10 positions agree with TRBD2. The CDR3 covers 15 residues. The junction had 5 bases not matched to a gene; V was cut back by 2 bases and J by 7 bases. Germline V CDR1 and CDR2: MNHNY, SVGAGI (reference sequence). The CDR3 loop reads CASSYEGLAANEQFF. The CDR3, as DNA: TGTGCCAGCAGTTACGAAGGACTAGCGGCAAATGAGCAGTTCTTC.

V usage is TRBV29-1 and J usage is TRBJ1-3; 8 bases agree with TRBD1. Germline CDR1 reads SQVTM; CDR2 reads ANQGSEA. The length of the CDR3 is 17 residues. J lost 4 bases, V lost 1 base, and 12 bases had no gene match. Here the CDR3 DNA reads TGCAGCGTTGAAGCTTACCAGACAGGGGCCGGGGGAAACACCATATATTTT. Amino acids: CSVEAYQTGAGGNTIYF.

The chain recombines TRBV5-4 with TRBJ1-1, with TRBD1 matching over 7 bases. This CDR3 is built from 14 residues. The J segment lost 5 bases and the V segment lost 0 bases, leaving 4 bases of the junction unmatched. From germline, CDR1 is SGHNT and CDR2 YYREEE (reference sequence). The CDR3 DNA follows: TGTGCCAGCAGCTTGGGCAGGGGGTGGACTGAAGCTTTCTTT. This translates into CASSLGRGWTEAFF.

This chain joins TRBV5-5 and TRBJ2-7; D is perhaps TRBD1 (6 bases). CDR1 and CDR2 (germline): SGHKS, YYEKEE (reference sequence). The CDR3 loop spans 14 amino acids. The V and J ends lost 5 bases and 2 bases respectively, with 14 bases between them. The CDR3 reads CASRPQGTPYEQYF. DNA for the CDR3: TGTGCCAGCAGGCCGCAGGGGACCCCCTACGAGCAGTACTTC.

The chain employs TRBV29-1 and TRBJ2-7, with D possibly being TRBD2 (5 bases). Trimming removed 7 bases from V and 1 base from J, with 11 bases in between. CDR1 is SQVTM and CDR2 is ANQGSEA in the germline V gene. This CDR3 is 12 amino acids long. CDR3 residues: CSARRDSYEQYF. DNA for the CDR3: TGCAGCGCCCGCCGGGATTCCTACGAGCAGTACTTC.

This chain links TRBV25-1 with TRBJ2-5, with D possibly being TRBD2 (7 bases). There are 14 residues in the CDR3. V dropped 8 bases and J dropped 5 bases, with 18 bases sitting between them. CDR1 and CDR2 from the germline V gene are MGHDK and SYGVNS. CDR3 in DNA: TGTGCCAGCCAACAGGGAGGGGGACTGGAGACCCAGTACTTC. It codes for CASQQGGGLETQYF.

This clone appeared a few times. The chain links TRBV29-1 to TRBJ2-2, with 8 bases lining up with TRBD1. Germline-derived CDR1 and CDR2 are SQVTM and ANQGSEA. The CDR3 is 18 residues long. V was clipped by 4 bases and J by 3 bases; unmatched bases: 16. CDR3 loop: CSVGEDRGGTRDTGELFF. In DNA form, the CDR3 reads TGCAGCGTTGGGGAAGACAGGGGTGGGACGAGGGACACCGGGGAGCTGTTTTTT.

The chain has TRBV5-4 and TRBJ2-1; 11 nucleotides match TRBD2. Germline V gene sequence: CDR1 SGHNT, CDR2 YYREEE (reference sequence). With V trimmed by 4 bases and J by 2 bases, 2 bases remained unmatched. CDR3 length: 15 residues. The CDR3: CASSPTSGAYNEQFF. In DNA, the CDR3 is TGTGCCAGCAGCCCGACTAGCGGGGCCTACAATGAGCAGTTCTTC. Combining the CDR3 with reference TRBV5-4 and TRBJ2-1 gives the whole variable domain ETGVTQSPTHLIKTRGQQVTLRCSSQSGHNTVSWYQQALGQGPQFIFQYYREEENGRGNFPPRFSGLQFPNYSSELNVNALELDDSALYLCASSPTSGAYNEQFFGPGTRLTVL.

This rearrangement joins TRBV7-9 to TRBJ1-6; D unresolved. The V and J ends lost 10 bases and 7 bases respectively, with 14 bases between them. The germline CDR1 and CDR2 sequences are SEHNR and FQNEAQ (reference sequence). CDR3 size: 13 residues. The CDR3 nucleotides are TGTGCCATTGCGGACGGAGGAAATTCACCCCTCCACTTT. This codes for CAIADGGNSPLHF.

This clone was detected once. In the same sample, other DNA sequences code for this CDR3. The chain links TRBV6-5 to TRBJ2-3, with TRBD2 as a possible D gene (6 bases). Germline CDR1 and CDR2: MNHEY and SVGAGI. There are 15 residues in the CDR3. V was trimmed by 0 bases and J by 3 bases, leaving 10 bases between them. CDR3 coding DNA: TGTGCCAGCAGTTACTCTCCCGGGGGAACAGATACGCAGTATTTT. Translation: CASSYSPGGTDTQYF.

The J gene is TRBJ2-7, the V gene TRBV10-3; 9 nucleotides agree with TRBD1. J gave up 4 bases and V 4 bases, and 5 bases lay outside the gene matches. Germline V gives CDR1 ENHRY, CDR2 SYGVKD. This CDR3 region has 14 residues. This chain's CDR3 is CAISVSTGGYEQYF. The CDR3 DNA reads as TGTGCCATCAGTGTCTCGACAGGGGGATACGAGCAGTACTTC.

In its sample, this clone was seen a few times. The chain couples TRBV19 to TRBJ1-2, with D tentatively TRBD1 (5 bases). Per germline, CDR1 LNHDA and CDR2 SQIVND (reference sequence). The CDR3 totals 14 residues. Trimming took off 9 bases at V and 0 bases at J, with 14 bases between the two ends. CDR3 nucleotide sequence: TGTGCCAGCCGGAAGACAGCCGCTAACTATGGCTACACCTTC. It encodes CASRKTAANYGYTF.

This chain joins TRBV10-3 and TRBJ2-1; 11 bases line up with TRBD2. The V gene's germline CDR1 is ENHRY and CDR2 SYGVKD. The CDR3 extends over 14 amino acids. J gave up 6 bases and V 3 bases, and 1 base lay outside the gene matches. CDR3 amino acids: CAISDLAGGNEQFF. The DNA of the CDR3 is TGTGCCATCAGTGACCTAGCGGGAGGCAATGAGCAGTTCTTC.

This clone was detected only once. The genes are TRBV18 and TRBJ2-5; a weak D match, TRBD1 (5 bases). The CDR3 is 16 amino acids. Per germline, CDR1 KGHSH and CDR2 LQKENI. Trimming removed 6 bases at V and 0 bases at J, with 17 bases between. CDR3 sequence (DNA): TGTGCCAGCTCTCTTGACAGATTCCTGTACCAAGAGACCCAGTACTTC. Residues: CASSLDRFLYQETQYF.

V gene TRBV18 combines with J gene TRBJ1-5; 7 nucleotides line up with TRBD1. CDR1 and CDR2 (germline): KGHSH, LQKENI. CDR3 length: 13 residues. The trim removed 6 bases at V and 5 bases at J, leaving 4 bases unmatched. This chain's CDR3 is CASSPDRDQPQHF. DNA for the CDR3: TGTGCCAGCTCTCCCGACAGGGATCAGCCCCAGCATTTT.

The J gene is TRBJ2-5, the V gene TRBV11-2; TRBD2 might be the D (5 bases). CDR1 and CDR2 from the germline V gene are SGHAT and FQNNGV. The CDR3 consists of 15 residues. With 1 base removed from V and 5 bases from J, the gap between germline ends came to 14 bases. CDR3 amino acids: CASSLVGKGSETQYF. The CDR3 DNA reads TGTGCCAGCAGCTTAGTGGGAAAAGGGAGCGAGACCCAGTACTTC.

The chain recombines TRBV18 with TRBJ1-1; possibly TRBD1 for D (6 bases). Germline CDR1 KGHSH, CDR2 LQKENI. The CDR3 spans 12 residues. Deletions cut 3 bases from V and 7 bases from J, with 9 bases between. The CDR3 spells CASSPTGLEAFF. The CDR3 DNA sequence: TGTGCCAGCTCACCGACAGGTCTTGAAGCTTTCTTT.

This clone was observed a few times. J is TRBJ2-1 and V is TRBV5-1, with TRBD1 matching over 9 bases. The CDR3 covers 16 residues. CDR1 is SGHRS, CDR2 YFSETQ, per germline. The J segment lost 10 bases and the V segment lost 0 bases, leaving 11 bases of the junction unmatched. CDR3 DNA: TGCGCCAGCAGCTTGGGGGACAGGGAGGTTAATGAGGAGCAGTTCTTC. Translated, it gives CASSLGDREVNEEQFF.

Of note for this clone: One junction end disagrees with the germline gene, perhaps due to a read error. For the CDR3, the DNA is TGCGTCAGCAGCCAAGAGACAGGCAATCAGCCCCAGCATTTT. As protein: CVSSQETGNQPQHF. This chain links TRBV4-1 with TRBJ1-5, with D possibly matching TRBD1 (5 bases). The CDR3 is made up of 14 amino acids. Per the germline V gene, CDR1 is MGHRA and CDR2 is YSYEKL.

The CDR3 DNA is TGCGCCAGCAGCCCTCCCGGACTAGCGGCAAACTACGAGCAGTACTTC. Amino acid sequence: CASSPPGLAANYEQYF. The genes are TRBV5-1 and TRBJ2-7, with 10 positions matching TRBD2. This CDR3 contains 16 residues. CDR1 SGHRS and CDR2 YFSETQ come from the germline V gene. V lost 4 bases and J lost 3; bases outside the gene matches: 10. Full variable domain (remainder filled in from reference TRBV5-1 and TRBJ2-7): KAGVTQTPRYLIKTRGQQVTLSCSPISGHRSVSWYQQTPGQGLQFLFEYFSETQRNKGNFPGRFSGRQFSNSRSEMNVSTLELGDSALYLCASSPPGLAANYEQYFGPGTRLTVT.

CDR3 in amino acids: CASSGDKSGKSSYNEQFF. The CDR3, as DNA: TGCGCCAGCAGTGGGGATAAAAGCGGTAAGAGCTCCTACAATGAGCAGTTCTTC. J is TRBJ2-1 and V is TRBV5-1, with a possible D match to TRBD2 (5 bases). CDR1 is SGHRS, CDR2 YFSETQ, per germline. This CDR3 has 18 amino acids. V lost 5 bases to trimming and J lost 0 bases, with 21 bases between them. Combining the CDR3 with reference TRBV5-1 and TRBJ2-1 gives the whole variable domain KAGVTQTPRYLIKTRGQQVTLSCSPISGHRSVSWYQQTPGQGLQFLFEYFSETQRNKGNFPGRFSGRQFSNSRSEMNVSTLELGDSALYLCASSGDKSGKSSYNEQFFGPGTRLTVL.

This clone has a single count. This chain links TRBV28 with TRBJ2-1; D not certain. The CDR3 consists of 14 residues. V dropped 5 bases and J dropped 7 bases, with 15 bases sitting between them. The germline V gene encodes CDR1 MDHEN and CDR2 SYDVKM. For the CDR3, the DNA is TGTGCCAGCAGTCCCCCCCCGTACGGGAATGAGCAGTTCTTC. Translation: CASSPPPYGNEQFF.

The J gene is TRBJ2-6, the V gene TRBV4-1; no firm D call. Looked up from germline, CDR1 is MGHRA and CDR2 is YSYEKL. V was trimmed by 0 bases and J by 0 bases, leaving 12 bases between them. CDR3 length: 18 residues. The CDR3 DNA reads TGCGCCAGCAGCCAAGATTCTTCTTGGCTCTCTGGGGCCAACGTCCTGACTTTC. Translated, it gives CASSQDSSWLSGANVLTF.

The V gene is TRBV9, the J gene TRBJ2-1; 7 positions agree with TRBD2. This CDR3 is built from 17 residues. The germline CDR1 and CDR2 sequences are SGDLS and YYNGEE. V lost 1 base, J lost 4 bases, and 11 bases stayed unmatched. CDR3 residues: CASSVRAGVEGYNEQFF. In DNA, the CDR3 is TGTGCCAGCAGCGTAAGGGCGGGGGTTGAAGGATACAATGAGCAGTTCTTC.